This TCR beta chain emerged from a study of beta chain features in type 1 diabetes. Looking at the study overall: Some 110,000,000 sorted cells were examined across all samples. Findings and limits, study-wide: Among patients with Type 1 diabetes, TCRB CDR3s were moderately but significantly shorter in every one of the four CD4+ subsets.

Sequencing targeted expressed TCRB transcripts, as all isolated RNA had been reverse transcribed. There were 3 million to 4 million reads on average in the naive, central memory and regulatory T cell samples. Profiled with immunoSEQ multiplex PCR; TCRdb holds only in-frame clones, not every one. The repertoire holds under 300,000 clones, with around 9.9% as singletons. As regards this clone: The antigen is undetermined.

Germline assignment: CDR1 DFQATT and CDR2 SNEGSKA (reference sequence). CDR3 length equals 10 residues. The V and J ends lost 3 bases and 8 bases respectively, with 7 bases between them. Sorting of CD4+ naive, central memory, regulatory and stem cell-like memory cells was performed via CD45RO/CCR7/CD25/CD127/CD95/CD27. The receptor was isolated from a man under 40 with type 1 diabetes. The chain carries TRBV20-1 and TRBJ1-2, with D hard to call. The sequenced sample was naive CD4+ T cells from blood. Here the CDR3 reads CSASGYGYTF. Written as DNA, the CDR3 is TGCAGTGCTAGCGGGTACGGCTACACCTTC.